The clone carrying this TCR beta chain was recorded many times. Its cognate antigen is unknown. Unique molecular identifiers tagged the TCRbeta library. TCRdb called the PCR reads again in MiXCR, with one record for every CDR3 protein. The sample includes over 450,000 distinct CDR3 sequences, about 10% seen only once; the top ten take roughly 2%. This sample was taken from a study of T-cell reconstitution after alpha-beta-depleted transplantation in children. Study-wide points: The main origin of T-cell counts and diversity one year after transplant was newly produced T cells. The high TCRbeta diversity at day 60 in some patients came from surviving recipient T cells and thymic progenitors. There were reportedly several hundred expanded graft clones from which alpha-beta T cells came about two months after transplant.

The sequence was obtained from a child aged 2-15 years with inherited bone marrow failure, due to receive a stem cell transplant. Sequencing was performed on PBMCs, taken before TCRalphabeta/CD19-depleted stem cell transplant.

The CDR3 here is CSVVQGISYEQYF. CDR3 nucleotide sequence: TGCAGCGTTGTTCAGGGAATCTCCTACGAGCAGTACTTC. The chain is built from TRBV29-1 and TRBJ2-7; D is possibly TRBD1 (5 bases). The germline CDR1 and CDR2 sequences are SQVTM and ANQGSEA. The CDR3 covers 13 residues. V was pared by 4 bases and J by 0 bases, with 10 bases between.